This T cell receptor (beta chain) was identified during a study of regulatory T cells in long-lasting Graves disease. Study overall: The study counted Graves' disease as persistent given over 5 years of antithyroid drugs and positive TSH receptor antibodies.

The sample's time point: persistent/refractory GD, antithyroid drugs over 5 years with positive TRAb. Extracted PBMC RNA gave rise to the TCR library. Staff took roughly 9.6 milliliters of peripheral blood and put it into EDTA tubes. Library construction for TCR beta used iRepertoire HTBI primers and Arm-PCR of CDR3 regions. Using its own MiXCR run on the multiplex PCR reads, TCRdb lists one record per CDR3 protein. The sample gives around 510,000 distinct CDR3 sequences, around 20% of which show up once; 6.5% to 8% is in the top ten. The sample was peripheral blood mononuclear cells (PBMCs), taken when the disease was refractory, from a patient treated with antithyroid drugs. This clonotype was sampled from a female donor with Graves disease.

The CDR3 sequence is CASSQLTLYEQYF. The CDR3 bases are TGTGCCAGCAGCCAACTAACCCTCTACGAGCAGTACTTC. The V gene is TRBV14, the J gene TRBJ2-7; no clear D. V was shortened by 2 bases and J by 3 bases, with 8 bases between the two germline ends. The CDR3 extends over 13 amino acids. CDR1 and CDR2 (germline): SGHDN, FVKESK.